This entry lists 15 T cell receptor beta chains sequenced from one sample in a study of blood T cell repertoires in COVID-19. Data came from immunoSEQ multiplex PCR; TCRdb stores just in-frame clones and leaves some out. The sample carries over 120,000 clones, 80% to 90% recorded once. Sequenced input: peripheral blood. The receptor set was obtained from a woman aged 45 to 65 with acute or convalescent COVID-19.

This chain uses TRBV5-6 with TRBJ2-1; the D gene is possibly TRBD2 (5 bases). Germline CDR1 is SGHDT and CDR2 is YYEEEE. Trimming cost V 3 bases and J 9 bases, with 10 bases left between them. The CDR3 loop spans 12 amino acids. The CDR3 coding sequence is TGTGCCAGCAGCTGGACTGTCAGTGAGCAGTTCTTC. This sequence encodes CASSWTVSEQFF.

V usage is TRBV9 and J usage is TRBJ2-7, with 9 positions matching TRBD2. The junction had 6 bases not matched to a gene; V was cut back by 1 base and J by 4 bases. Germline assignment: CDR1 SGDLS and CDR2 YYNGEE. This CDR3 spans 15 amino acids. For the CDR3, the DNA is TGTGCCAGCAGCGTACAAGGGACTAGCTTGTACGAGCAGTACTTC. Its protein product is CASSVQGTSLYEQYF. The whole variable domain, filled in from reference TRBV9 and TRBJ2-7, reads DSGVTQTPKHLITATGQRVTLRCSPRSGDLSVYWYQQSLDQGLQFLIQYYNGEERAKGNILERFSAQQFPDLHSELNLSSLELGDSALYFCASSVQGTSLYEQYFGPGTRLTVT.

The J gene is TRBJ1-2, the V gene TRBV7-9, with 8 bases identical to TRBD1. J was trimmed by 8 bases and V by 7 bases; bases with no gene match: 9. This CDR3 has 13 residues. Germline values: CDR1 SEHNR, CDR2 FQNEAQ (reference sequence). The CDR3 spells CASTTEDRDGYTF. For the CDR3, the DNA is TGTGCCAGCACCACCGAGGACAGGGACGGCTACACCTTC.

CDR3 region: CASSMDRGRWGYQETQYF. The DNA for the CDR3 is TGTGCCAGTAGTATGGACAGGGGGCGCTGGGGCTACCAAGAGACCCAGTACTTC. The rearrangement joins TRBV19 to TRBJ2-5, with 11 bases aligning to TRBD1. This CDR3 has 18 residues. Germline V gene sequence: CDR1 LNHDA, CDR2 SQIVND (reference sequence). Losses at the gene ends were 3 bases for V and 0 bases for J; bases not matched to a gene: 9.

This rearrangement joins TRBV14 to TRBJ2-7; possibly TRBD2 for D (7 bases). The V end was cut by 1 base, the J end by 6 bases, with 13 bases between. Germline CDR1 is SGHDN and CDR2 is FVKESK. The CDR3 is made up of 14 amino acids. CDR3 DNA: TGTGCCAGCAGCCAAGGAGGGGGGGTCGGCGAGCAGTACTTC. It encodes CASSQGGGVGEQYF.

The chain recombines TRBV10-3 with TRBJ2-1, with D maybe TRBD2 (6 bases). Germline V gene lookup returns CDR1 ENHRY and CDR2 SYGVKD. V lost 5 bases, J lost 7 bases, and 18 bases lay in between. This CDR3 is 15 amino acids long. The CDR3 protein is CAISNVEGGTNEQFF. DNA of the CDR3: TGTGCCATCAGTAATGTGGAGGGAGGTACGAATGAGCAGTTCTTC.

The chain combines TRBV7-2 with TRBJ1-2; tentative D call: TRBD1 (6 bases). The CDR3 consists of 16 residues. V was shortened by 1 base and J by 5 bases, with 17 bases between the two germline ends. CDR1 is SGHTA and CDR2 is FQGNSA in the germline V gene. The chain's CDR3 is CASSLGGAGVEYGYTF. Here the CDR3 DNA reads TGTGCCAGCAGCTTAGGAGGGGCAGGGGTAGAGTATGGCTACACCTTC.

This clone was seen only once. CDR3 amino acids: CASSQQGYTEAFF. In nucleotides, the CDR3 is TGTGCCAGCAGCCAGCAGGGCTACACTGAAGCTTTCTTT. The V and J genes are TRBV14 and TRBJ1-1; TRBD1 is a possible D gene (5 bases). The germline gives CDR1 SGHDN, CDR2 FVKESK. The CDR3 spans 13 residues. Trimming took off 3 bases at V and 3 bases at J, with 8 bases between the two ends.

This clone was seen a single time. The genes are TRBV7-9 and TRBJ1-1, with D maybe TRBD1 (6 bases). The CDR3 totals 12 residues. CDR1 and CDR2 (germline): SEHNR, FQNEAQ (reference sequence). V dropped 1 base and J dropped 10 bases, with 10 bases sitting between them. The chain's CDR3 is CASSLVIQGAFF. The CDR3 DNA sequence: TGTGCCAGCAGCTTAGTTATACAGGGAGCTTTCTTT.

This clone was recorded once. V and J are TRBV27 and TRBJ2-7; 9 positions match TRBD1. The germline V gene has CDR1 MNHEY and CDR2 SMNVEV (reference sequence). CDR3 size: 15 residues. V was clipped by 1 base and J by 7 bases; unmatched bases: 8. The CDR3 DNA is TGTGCCAGCAGTTTATATGGACAGGGGACGAAAGAGCAGTACTTC. Its protein product is CASSLYGQGTKEQYF.

The V gene is TRBV3-1 (or the pseudogene TRBV3-2), the J gene TRBJ2-3, with 11 bases aligning to TRBD2. This CDR3 is 15 amino acids long. Per the germline V gene, CDR1 is LGHDT and CDR2 is YNNKEL (reference sequence). Trimming at V came to 4 bases and at J to 6 bases, leaving 6 bases not matched to a gene. CDR3 nucleotide sequence: TGTGCCAGCAGCCGACTAGCGGGAACCGCGGATACGCAGTATTTT. It yields the protein CASSRLAGTADTQYF.

The genes are TRBV13 and TRBJ2-3; 7 nucleotides align to TRBD1. V was pared by 3 bases and J by 4 bases, with 7 bases of the junction left unmatched. This CDR3 has 15 residues. Germline V gene lookup returns CDR1 PRHDT and CDR2 FYEKMQ (reference sequence). The CDR3, as DNA: TGTGCCAGCAGCTTTGCCGGGACAGAGGCAGATACGCAGTATTTT. It codes for CASSFAGTEADTQYF.

The chain recombines TRBV9 with TRBJ2-3; tentative D call: TRBD1 (6 bases). Per germline, CDR1 SGDLS and CDR2 YYNGEE. The V and J ends lost 1 base and 1 base respectively, with 7 bases between them. The CDR3 loop spans 14 amino acids. The CDR3 region has the DNA TGTGCCAGCAGCGTAACAGGGCGCACAGATACGCAGTATTTT. Protein sequence: CASSVTGRTDTQYF.

J is TRBJ2-2 and V is TRBV18, with 7 positions matching TRBD1. The CDR3 runs to 13 residues. The germline gives CDR1 KGHSH, CDR2 LQKENI. V lost 5 bases and J lost 5; bases outside the gene matches: 2. CDR3 residues: CASSWDRTGELFF. CDR3 coding DNA: TGTGCCAGCTCATGGGACAGAACCGGGGAGCTGTTTTTT. Together with reference TRBV18 and TRBJ2-2, the CDR3 gives the full variable domain: NAGVMQNPRHLVRRRGQEARLRCSPMKGHSHVYWYRQLPEEGLKFMVYLQKENIIDESGMPKERFSAEFPKEGPSILRIQQVVRGDSAAYFCASSWDRTGELFFGEGSRLTVL.

The chain is built from TRBV5-1 and TRBJ2-2; the D gene is possibly TRBD1 (5 bases). V lost 2 bases and J lost 2, with 10 bases in between. There are 15 residues in the CDR3. Germline V CDR1 and CDR2: SGHRS, YFSETQ. For the CDR3, the DNA is TGCGCCAGCAGCTTACAGACAGAAAACACCGGGGAGCTGTTTTTT. This translates into CASSLQTENTGELFF. Looking up the rest from reference TRBV5-1 and TRBJ2-2 gives the full variable domain: KAGVTQTPRYLIKTRGQQVTLSCSPISGHRSVSWYQQTPGQGLQFLFEYFSETQRNKGNFPGRFSGRQFSNSRSEMNVSTLELGDSALYLCASSLQTENTGELFFGEGSRLTVL.